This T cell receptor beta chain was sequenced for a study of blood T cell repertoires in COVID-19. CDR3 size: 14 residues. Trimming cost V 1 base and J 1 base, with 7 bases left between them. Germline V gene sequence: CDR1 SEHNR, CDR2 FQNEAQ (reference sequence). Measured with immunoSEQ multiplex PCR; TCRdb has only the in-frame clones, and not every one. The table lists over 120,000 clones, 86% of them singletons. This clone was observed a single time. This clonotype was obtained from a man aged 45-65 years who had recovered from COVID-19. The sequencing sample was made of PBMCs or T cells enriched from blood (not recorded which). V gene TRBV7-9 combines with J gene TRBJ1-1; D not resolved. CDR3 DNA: TGTGCCAGCAGCTTAGAATCGGGGAACACTGAAGCTTTCTTT. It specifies CASSLESGNTEAFF.